These T cell receptor beta chains were read from a single sample in a study of technical replicates of blood from a few donors. Produced via immunoSEQ multiplex PCR; TCRdb's table is partial and in-frame only. The sample carries around 70,000 clones, over 90% recorded once. Material: T cells isolated from PBMCs. All receptors derive from a human donor in good health. Each CDR3 is given with its conserved first and last residue. The order of the fields is CDR3 protein, CDR3 DNA, clone size, V gene, D gene, J gene. The D gene is left open where the match is weak. Clone sizes are given selectively: once, few, many, or a class where the clone is expanded.

CASSYGGQGTEAFF,TGTGCCAGCAGTTATGGCGGACAGGGCACTGAAGCTTTCTTT,.,TRBV6-5,TRBD1,TRBJ1-1
CASSLSGGDKYGYTF,TGCGCCAGCAGCTTGTCAGGGGGCGATAAGTATGGCTACACCTTC,.,TRBV5-1,TRBD1,TRBJ1-2
CASSHTTSGHYNEQFF,TGTGCCAGCAGCCATACCACTAGCGGGCATTACAATGAGCAGTTCTTC,.,TRBV11-3,TRBD2,TRBJ2-1
CSAVGPTGEKLFF,TGCAGCGCCGTCGGTCCGACGGGGGAAAAACTGTTTTTT,.,TRBV29-1,.,TRBJ1-4
CASSLGAGDFYEQYF,TGCGCCAGCAGCCTGGGGGCAGGGGATTTTTACGAGCAGTACTTC,once,TRBV4-1,.,TRBJ2-7
CASKGSTGELFF,TGCGCCAGCAAGGGGTCCACCGGGGAGCTGTTTTTT,.,TRBV10-1,.,TRBJ2-2
CASSVEGQGLNEQFF,TGTGCCAGCAGCGTAGAGGGACAGGGTTTGAATGAGCAGTTCTTC,.,TRBV9,TRBD1,TRBJ2-1
CASSPRTGAAGDEQYF,TGTGCCAGCAGCCCGAGGACAGGGGCCGCCGGGGACGAGCAGTACTTC,.,TRBV11-3,TRBD1,TRBJ2-7
CASSLGPTGGGNEQFF,TGCGCCAGCAGCTTGGGTCCCACGGGAGGGGGCAATGAGCAGTTCTTC,.,TRBV5-1,TRBD2,TRBJ2-1
CASSLAGSYTEAFF,TGCGCCAGCAGCTTGGCCGGGTCCTACACTGAAGCTTTCTTT,.,TRBV5-1,.,TRBJ1-1
CASSVGGRGYEQYF,TGTGCCAGCAGCGTAGGGGGCAGGGGCTACGAGCAGTACTTC,.,TRBV9,.,TRBJ2-7
CASSFISGSYNEQFF,TGCGCCAGCAGCTTTATAAGCGGCTCCTACAATGAGCAGTTCTTC,.,TRBV5-1,.,TRBJ2-1
CASSPITGKYGYTF,TGTGCCAGCTCACCAATAACAGGAAAATATGGCTACACCTTC,.,TRBV18,.,TRBJ1-2
CASSLARGRETQYF,TGTGCCAGCAGCTTGGCCAGGGGGAGAGAGACCCAGTACTTC,.,TRBV5-5,TRBD1,TRBJ2-5
CASSFSAGGNSGANVLTF,TGTGCCAGCAGTTTCTCGGCAGGGGGGAACTCTGGGGCCAACGTCCTGACTTTC,.,TRBV27,.,TRBJ2-6
CASSERDSSRTDYGYTF,TGTGCCAGCAGCGAGAGGGACAGCTCACGAACCGACTATGGCTACACCTTC,.,TRBV9,TRBD1,TRBJ1-2
CASSMSRPDRPYEQYF,TGTGCCAGTAGTATGTCACGTCCGGACAGGCCCTACGAGCAGTACTTC,once,TRBV19,TRBD1,TRBJ2-7
CASSFWTGANTGELFF,TGCGCCAGCAGCTTCTGGACAGGTGCTAACACCGGGGAGCTGTTTTTT,.,TRBV5-1,TRBD1,TRBJ2-2
CASRGDGTYGYTF,TGTGCCAGCAGGGGAGACGGAACCTATGGCTACACCTTC,.,TRBV2,.,TRBJ1-2
CASSFRRGTEAFF,TGTGCCAGCAGCTTTCGCAGAGGAACTGAAGCTTTCTTT,.,TRBV27,.,TRBJ1-1
CAINPGWFGANTIYF,TGTGCCATCAACCCGGGTTGGTTTGGCGCAAACACCATATATTTT,.,TRBV10-3,.,TRBJ1-3
CAWSGDSNTDTQYF,TGTGCCTGGAGTGGGGACAGCAACACAGATACGCAGTATTTT,.,TRBV30,TRBD1,TRBJ2-3
CASSGHSGGAEQYF,TGTGCCAGCAGTGGGCACAGCGGGGGGGCCGAGCAGTACTTC,.,TRBV6-6,TRBD2,TRBJ2-7
CGMERGNIQYF,TGCGGAATGGAGCGGGGAAACATTCAGTACTTC,.,TRBV20-1,TRBD2,TRBJ2-4
CASRRVGENTEAFF,TGTGCCAGCAGGCGCGTAGGGGAGAACACTGAAGCTTTCTTT,few,TRBV27,.,TRBJ1-1
CASSSYWSIKGENGYTF,TGTGCCAGCAGTTCATACTGGTCTATCAAGGGGGAGAACGGCTACACCTTC,.,TRBV27,.,TRBJ1-2
CASARGGNYGYTF,TGTGCCAGCGCAAGAGGAGGAAACTATGGCTACACCTTC,few,TRBV7-9,.,TRBJ1-2
CASRLLEPGEQFF,TGTGCAAGTCGCTTACTGGAACCGGGTGAGCAGTTCTTC,.,TRBV12-2,.,TRBJ2-1
CASSLTTVSVYGYTF,TGTGCCAGCAGCTTGACTACCGTCTCCGTCTATGGCTACACCTTC,.,TRBV5-4,.,TRBJ1-2
CASSVAEGDEQFF,TGTGCCAGCAGCGTAGCGGAAGGGGATGAGCAGTTCTTC,.,TRBV9,.,TRBJ2-1
CASSTEEGLTQYF,TGTGCCAGCAGCACGGAGGAGGGTTTAACCCAGTACTTC,.,TRBV7-7,.,TRBJ2-5
CASSGPQGGYTEAFF,TGCGCCAGCAGCGGCCCACAGGGAGGGTACACTGAAGCTTTCTTT,.,TRBV4-1,.,TRBJ1-1
CASSRGQGTRGVEAFF,TGTGCCAGTAGTCGGGGACAGGGTACTCGGGGGGTTGAAGCTTTCTTT,.,TRBV19,TRBD1,TRBJ1-1
CASSLDRTGAWAEAFF,TGCGCCAGCAGCTTGGATCGTACAGGGGCTTGGGCTGAAGCTTTCTTT,.,TRBV5-1,TRBD1,TRBJ1-1
CASSQAPPAGNPTYEQYF,TGCGCCAGCAGCCAAGCCCCCCCCGCAGGAAACCCTACCTACGAGCAGTACTTC,.,TRBV4-1,.,TRBJ2-7
CASSRRDRGNSPLHF,TGTGCCAGCAGTCGCCGGGACAGGGGTAATTCACCCCTCCACTTT,.,TRBV6-5,TRBD1,TRBJ1-6
CASSQAPGRQETQYF,TGCGCCAGCAGCCAAGCGCCAGGGCGACAAGAGACCCAGTACTTC,.,TRBV4-1,.,TRBJ2-5
CASSHPTGEGSSYNEQFF,TGCGCCAGCAGCCACCCTACGGGTGAGGGATCTAGCTACAATGAGCAGTTCTTC,.,TRBV4-1,.,TRBJ2-1
CASTKAGQNIQYF,TGTGCCAGCACCAAAGCGGGTCAAAACATTCAGTACTTC,once,TRBV28,.,TRBJ2-4
CASSLLPDRGANTGELFF,TGCGCCAGCAGCCTATTGCCGGACAGGGGGGCAAACACCGGGGAGCTGTTTTTT,.,TRBV5-1,TRBD1,TRBJ2-2
CASSPDRGPNEKLFF,TGTGCCAGCTCCCCCGACAGGGGGCCTAATGAAAAACTGTTTTTT,.,TRBV18,TRBD1,TRBJ1-4
CASENPGHNEQFF,TGTGCCAGTGAAAACCCAGGCCACAATGAGCAGTTCTTC,.,TRBV7-9,.,TRBJ2-1
CASSPDSRAQSDYGYTF,TGTGCCAGCAGCCCAGATAGCAGGGCCCAGTCTGACTATGGCTACACCTTC,.,TRBV11-2,.,TRBJ1-2
CASRESTYNEQFF,TGTGCCAGCAGAGAATCTACCTACAATGAGCAGTTCTTC,.,TRBV6-5,.,TRBJ2-1
CAWKEGLAGVRETQYF,TGTGCCTGGAAGGAGGGACTAGCGGGGGTGAGGGAGACCCAGTACTTC,.,TRBV30,TRBD2,TRBJ2-5
CASSDSSYEQYF,TGTGCCAGCAGTGACAGTTCCTACGAGCAGTACTTC,.,TRBV5-6,.,TRBJ2-7
CASTTPTGFGTDSNQPQHF,TGTGCCAGCACTACCCCGACCGGATTCGGAACAGATAGCAATCAGCCCCAGCATTTT,once,TRBV28,.,TRBJ1-5
CASSIGFGAEFYEQYF,TGTGCCAGTAGTATCGGATTCGGCGCGGAGTTCTACGAGCAGTACTTC,.,TRBV19,.,TRBJ2-7
CASSYRLAGAEQYF,TGTGCCAGCAGTTACCGACTAGCGGGAGCCGAGCAGTACTTC,once,TRBV28,TRBD2,TRBJ2-7
CASSPRTSGTPYEQYF,TGTGCCAGCAGCCCCCGGACTAGCGGGACCCCCTACGAGCAGTACTTC,.,TRBV4-2,TRBD2,TRBJ2-7
CASSPTRDMQNTEAFF,TGTGCCAGCAGTCCAACCCGGGACATGCAGAACACTGAAGCTTTCTTT,once,TRBV28,.,TRBJ1-1
CASSTGQGITDTQYF,TGTGCCAGCAGCACGGGACAGGGCATCACAGATACGCAGTATTTT,once,TRBV5-4,TRBD1,TRBJ2-3
CASSVWASGGIEQFF,TGTGCCAGCAGCGTATGGGCTAGCGGGGGGATTGAGCAGTTCTTC,.,TRBV9,TRBD2,TRBJ2-1
CASSSGQGAYEQYF,TGTGCCAGCAGCTCGGGACAGGGGGCCTACGAGCAGTACTTC,.,TRBV5-5,TRBD1,TRBJ2-7
CASSTRTGGSYSNQPQHF,TGTGCCAGTAGTACCCGAACAGGGGGGAGTTATAGCAATCAGCCCCAGCATTTT,.,TRBV19,TRBD1,TRBJ1-5
CASSLDTGAETQYF,TGTGCCAGCAGTTTGGACACAGGGGCGGAGACCCAGTACTTC,.,TRBV5-4,TRBD1,TRBJ2-5
CASSFDLATSSGNTIYF,TGCGCCAGCAGCTTCGACCTCGCTACTAGCTCTGGAAACACCATATATTTT,.,TRBV5-1,.,TRBJ1-3
CASSPPTGVDEQYF,TGTGCCAGCTCACCACCCACCGGGGTAGACGAGCAGTACTTC,.,TRBV18,.,TRBJ2-7
CAIRATERNTGELFF,TGTGCCATCAGGGCGACGGAGAGGAACACCGGGGAGCTGTTTTTT,once,TRBV10-3,.,TRBJ2-2
CASSYGRANTEAFF,TGTGCCAGCAGTTACGGCAGGGCGAACACTGAAGCTTTCTTT,.,TRBV6-5,.,TRBJ1-1